This record concerns one T cell receptor (beta chain) sequence. Only in-frame clones appear in the TCRdb table, and some are missing; sequencing was by immunoSEQ multiplex PCR. The data contain approximately 76,000 clones, 90% to 95% of them singletons. The data stem from a study of technical replicates of blood from several donors. This CDR3 region has 17 residues. V was clipped by 4 bases and J by 7 bases, with 23 bases between them. Germline V gene lookup returns CDR1 MDHEN and CDR2 SYDVKM. Sequencing used T cells isolated from PBMCs. The sequence derives from a human donor in good health. The rearrangement uses TRBV28 and TRBJ1-5; D possibly corresponds to TRBD1 (6 bases). The CDR3 protein is CASSWGHSGQAGQPQHF. The DNA of the CDR3 is TGTGCCAGCAGTTGGGGGCACAGTGGCCAGGCTGGGCAGCCCCAGCATTTT.